This passage covers 13 T cell receptor beta chains from one sample sequenced in a study of identical twins. TCRdb itself ran the 5' RACE reads through MiXCR, one entry per CDR3 protein. The repertoire includes about 520,000 distinct CDR3 sequences, less than 25% of them detected once, and approximately 0.95% sits in the top ten. The same sample was also used in a study of T cells expressing NK-cell markers.

The sample was CD4+ T cells sorted from blood. The source of these receptors is a woman under 30 in good health.

In its sample, this clonotype was seen many times. The V gene is TRBV20-1, the J gene TRBJ2-2, with 8 bases that match TRBD1. Unmatched junction bases numbered 10, after V lost 5 bases and J lost 5 bases. The germline CDR1 and CDR2 sequences are DFQATT and SNEGSKA (reference sequence). CDR3 size: 15 residues. This chain's CDR3 is CSAGRQGRGTGELFF. In DNA form, the CDR3 reads TGCAGTGCTGGGAGACAGGGGCGAGGTACCGGGGAGCTGTTTTTT.

The gene calls are TRBV6-1 and TRBJ2-5, with TRBD1 matching over 7 bases. With V trimmed by 11 bases and J by 6 bases, 9 bases remained unmatched. Germline CDR1 reads MNHNS; CDR2 reads SASEGT. The CDR3 sequence is 12 residues long. The CDR3 spells CAVTGVSKTQYF. The CDR3 nucleotides are TGTGCCGTAACAGGGGTCTCGAAGACCCAGTACTTC.

The chain is built from TRBV5-1 and TRBJ2-7; TRBD1 might be the D (6 bases). The germline V gene has CDR1 SGHRS and CDR2 YFSETQ. Trimming took 4 bases from V and 6 from J, leaving 20 bases between them. The CDR3 is 15 residues long. This chain's CDR3 is CASSLGTSPRGEQYF. For the CDR3, the DNA is TGCGCCAGCAGCCTAGGGACATCACCACGCGGCGAGCAGTACTTC.

V is TRBV18 and J is TRBJ2-7; D may be TRBD1 (5 bases). The V gene lost 1 base and the J gene lost 2 bases, with 12 bases spanning the gap. CDR1 is KGHSH and CDR2 is LQKENI in the germline V gene. This CDR3 is built from 15 residues. CDR3 loop: CASSPLNRNAYEQYF. The DNA for the CDR3 is TGTGCCAGCTCACCACTAAACAGGAATGCCTACGAGCAGTACTTC.

This chain's CDR3 is CSAATSGSSDEQFF. DNA for the CDR3: TGCAGTGCCGCAACTAGCGGGAGTAGCGATGAGCAGTTCTTC. This chain links TRBV20-1 with TRBJ2-1; 11 positions match TRBD2. Germline assignment: CDR1 DFQATT and CDR2 SNEGSKA (reference sequence). V shed 6 bases and J 8 bases; nucleotides not matched to a gene: 9. The CDR3 is made up of 14 amino acids.

The chain recombines TRBV5-6 with TRBJ2-5; TRBD2 aligns across 10 bases. The germline CDR1 and CDR2 sequences are SGHDT and YYEEEE. V was clipped by 4 bases and J by 1 base; unmatched bases: 4. The CDR3 has 15 amino acids. The CDR3: CASSNLAGGQETQYF. The DNA for the CDR3 is TGTGCCAGCAGCAACTTAGCGGGAGGCCAAGAGACCCAGTACTTC.

This clonotype showed up just a few times. This chain joins TRBV20-1 and TRBJ2-4; D could derive from TRBD1 or TRBD2 (5 bases each). Germline CDR1 and CDR2: DFQATT and SNEGSKA (reference sequence). Trimming left V 0 bases short and J 3 bases short, with 9 bases between. This CDR3 comprises 14 residues. CDR3 region: CSARDGTSKNIQYF. The CDR3 DNA is TGCAGTGCTAGAGACGGGACCAGCAAAAACATTCAGTACTTC.

The rearrangement joins TRBV12-3 or TRBV12-4 to TRBJ2-5, with TRBD1 matching over 9 bases. The CDR3 has 14 residues. Trimming at V came to 6 bases and at J to 5 bases, leaving 7 bases not matched to a gene. CDR3 sequence (DNA): TGTGCCAGCAGCCAAACAGGGGGCGCGGAGACCCAGTACTTC. As protein: CASSQTGGAETQYF.

This clonotype has only a few counts. The rearrangement uses TRBV27 and TRBJ1-5; maybe TRBD1 (6 bases). Germline V gives CDR1 MNHEY, CDR2 SMNVEV (reference sequence). The CDR3 runs to 14 residues. V dropped 7 bases and J dropped 7 bases, with 17 bases sitting between them. DNA of the CDR3: TGTGCCAGCAAATCGGGAACAGGGCCCCAGCCCCAGCATTTT. Translating it yields CASKSGTGPQPQHF.

This clonotype has a single count. The chain recombines TRBV7-3 with TRBJ2-1; D is undetermined. The V gene lost 3 bases and the J gene lost 8 bases, with 11 bases spanning the gap. Per the germline V gene, CDR1 is SGHTA and CDR2 is FQGTGA. The CDR3 length is 13 residues. CDR3 DNA: TGTGCCAGCAGCTTTATGGCGATGGATGAGCAGTTCTTC. Translated: CASSFMAMDEQFF.

This chain uses TRBV10-2 with TRBJ2-7; TRBD2 matches at 7 bases. The germline gives CDR1 WSHSY, CDR2 SAAADI. V was clipped by 6 bases and J by 2 bases; unmatched bases: 10. The length of the CDR3 is 15 residues. As DNA, the CDR3 is TGCGCCAGCAGACCTAGCGGCAGTGGAGCCTACGAGCAGTACTTC. Translation: CASRPSGSGAYEQYF.

The V gene is TRBV9, the J gene TRBJ2-1; 9 bases match TRBD2. CDR3 length: 15 residues. V shed 0 bases, J shed 5 bases, and the junction held 3 bases outside the gene matches. Germline V lookup: CDR1 SGDLS, CDR2 YYNGEE. CDR3 in DNA: TGTGCCAGCAGCGTAGAGGCTAGCGGGGACAATGAGCAGTTCTTC. Its protein is CASSVEASGDNEQFF.

This clonotype turned up a few times. The chain employs TRBV4-2 and TRBJ2-3; 7 bases map to TRBD2. Per the germline V gene, CDR1 is LGHNA and CDR2 is YNFKEQ. Trimming removed 3 bases from V and 0 bases from J; junction bases left unmatched: 9. The CDR3 loop spans 17 amino acids. The CDR3 region has the DNA TGTGCCAGCAGCCACCCGCCGGGACTACTCAGCACAGATACGCAGTATTTT. It codes for CASSHPPGLLSTDTQYF.